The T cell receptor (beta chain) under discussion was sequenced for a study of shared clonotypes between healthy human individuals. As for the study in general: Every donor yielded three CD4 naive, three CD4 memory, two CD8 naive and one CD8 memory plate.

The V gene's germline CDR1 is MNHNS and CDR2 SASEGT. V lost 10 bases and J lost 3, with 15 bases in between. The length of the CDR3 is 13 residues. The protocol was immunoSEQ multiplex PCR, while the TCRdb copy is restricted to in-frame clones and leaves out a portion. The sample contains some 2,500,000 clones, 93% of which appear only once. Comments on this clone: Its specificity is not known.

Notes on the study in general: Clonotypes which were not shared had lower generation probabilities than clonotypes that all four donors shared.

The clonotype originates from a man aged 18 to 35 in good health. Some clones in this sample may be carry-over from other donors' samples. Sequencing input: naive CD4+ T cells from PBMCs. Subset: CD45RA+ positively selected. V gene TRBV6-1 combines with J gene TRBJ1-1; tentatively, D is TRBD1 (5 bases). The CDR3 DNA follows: TGTGCCATAAACCGGGACGGATACACTGAAGCTTTCTTT. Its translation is CAINRDGYTEAFF.